The 17 T cell receptor beta chains reported below all come from one sample, sequenced in a study of cytomegalovirus exposure and HLA in healthy donors. PCR was performed using 60 Vbeta and 13 Jbeta primers. TCRdb's table, derived via immunoSEQ multiplex PCR, lists solely in-frame clones and lacks some. The sample consists of about 190,000 clones, roughly four fifths of them appearing once. The sample was PBMCs. Source of these receptors: a woman aged 50 to 65 in good health and CMV-seropositive.

This sequence joins TRBV28 and TRBJ1-6; 8 bases are a match to TRBD1. CDR1 and CDR2 from the germline V gene are MDHEN and SYDVKM. V lost 7 bases and J lost 7; bases outside the gene matches: 9. The CDR3 totals 15 residues. This CDR3 reads CASTHGQGQNSPLHF. The CDR3 DNA follows: TGTGCCAGCACTCACGGACAGGGTCAGAATTCACCCCTCCACTTT.

The chain links TRBV7-9 to TRBJ2-7, with D tentatively TRBD2 (5 bases). Germline assignment: CDR1 SEHNR and CDR2 FQNEAQ (reference sequence). V lost 3 bases and J 4 bases, leaving 10 bases between the germline ends. The CDR3 loop spans 13 amino acids. The CDR3 DNA reads TGTGCCAGCAGCTTCGGAGGTGATTACGAGCAGTACTTC. It yields the protein CASSFGGDYEQYF.

The chain combines TRBV5-1 with TRBJ2-1; possibly TRBD2 for D (6 bases). The CDR3 covers 16 residues. Germline V gene sequence: CDR1 SGHRS, CDR2 YFSETQ. Between the trimmed V and J ends, which lost 1 base and 1 base, there was a span of 12 bases. This CDR3 is CASSLTLATSYNEQFF. Here the CDR3 DNA reads TGCGCCAGCAGCTTGACTCTAGCGACTTCCTACAATGAGCAGTTCTTC. Complete variable domain (other parts from reference TRBV5-1 and TRBJ2-1): KAGVTQTPRYLIKTRGQQVTLSCSPISGHRSVSWYQQTPGQGLQFLFEYFSETQRNKGNFPGRFSGRQFSNSRSEMNVSTLELGDSALYLCASSLTLATSYNEQFFGPGTRLTVL.

The chain has TRBV5-1 and TRBJ2-7; tentatively, D is TRBD2 (5 bases). Germline values: CDR1 SGHRS, CDR2 YFSETQ. The CDR3 spans 13 residues. V shed 2 bases and J shed 7 bases, with 13 bases lying between them. In DNA form, the CDR3 reads TGCGCCAGCAGCTTTGGAACTACGGGGGAGCAGTACTTC. Protein product: CASSFGTTGEQYF.

The V and J genes are TRBV5-1 and TRBJ1-5; 7 bases map to TRBD1. Looked up from germline, CDR1 is SGHRS and CDR2 is YFSETQ. V shed 4 bases and J 0 bases; nucleotides not matched to a gene: 13. The CDR3 length is 18 residues. Here the CDR3 DNA reads TGCGCCAGCAGCCCCCGTCGGGACAGCCGGTATAGCAATCAGCCCCAGCATTTT. This encodes CASSPRRDSRYSNQPQHF.

The rearrangement uses TRBV7-2 and TRBJ1-5; D unclear. V was shortened by 0 bases and J by 10 bases, with 10 bases between the two germline ends. The CDR3 sequence is 13 residues long. Germline assignment: CDR1 SGHTA and CDR2 FQGNSA. The CDR3 DNA is TGTGCCAGCAGCTTAGCGTCAGGTCCACCCCAGCATTTT. Translation: CASSLASGPPQHF.

The chain combines TRBV27 with TRBJ1-4, with TRBD1 matching 10 bases. J was trimmed by 8 bases and V by 6 bases; bases with no gene match: 18. The germline V gene has CDR1 MNHEY and CDR2 SMNVEV (reference sequence). CDR3 length: 18 amino acids. The CDR3 bases are TGTGCCAGCAGCGCAGAACGACCTCCGGGACAGGGGCAGGAAAAACTGTTTTTT. It is translated as CASSAERPPGQGQEKLFF.

V gene TRBV19 combines with J gene TRBJ1-6; the D is unclear. Germline V lookup: CDR1 LNHDA, CDR2 SQIVND (reference sequence). The CDR3 length is 14 residues. V lost 5 bases to trimming and J lost 5 bases, with 10 bases between them. The CDR3 here is CASSYNGDNSPLHF. DNA for the CDR3: TGTGCCAGTAGTTATAACGGAGATAATTCACCCCTCCACTTT.

The chain couples TRBV28 to TRBJ1-1, with 9 bases matching TRBD1. V lost 9 bases and J lost 2; bases outside the gene matches: 10. The CDR3 runs 15 residues. CDR1 MDHEN and CDR2 SYDVKM come from the germline V gene. CDR3 sequence: CASGIPGQGNTEAFF. DNA for the CDR3: TGTGCCAGTGGGATCCCGGGACAGGGAAACACTGAAGCTTTCTTT.

This clone was detected a few times. The chain couples TRBV4-1 to TRBJ2-2, with a weak D call TRBD1 (6 bases). The CDR3 extends over 16 amino acids. The germline V gene encodes CDR1 MGHRA and CDR2 YSYEKL. V shed 2 bases and J shed 1 base, with 11 bases lying between them. The CDR3 nucleotides are TGCGCCAGCAGCCAACCGGACAGTCGGAACACCGGGGAGCTGTTTTTT. Protein: CASSQPDSRNTGELFF.

The gene calls are TRBV27 and TRBJ1-2; the match to TRBD1 covers 9 bases. The CDR3 runs 14 residues. V lost 5 bases, J lost 0 bases, and 1 base stayed unmatched. The germline CDR1 and CDR2 sequences are MNHEY and SMNVEV (reference sequence). CDR3 sequence: CASSRTGANYGYTF. CDR3 bases: TGTGCCAGCAGTCGGACAGGGGCTAACTATGGCTACACCTTC.

The chain recombines TRBV28 with TRBJ2-7; D unclear. The CDR3 is 12 residues long. V lost 8 bases, J lost 2 bases, and 10 bases lay in between. The V gene's germline CDR1 is MDHEN and CDR2 SYDVKM. Written as DNA, the CDR3 is TGTGCCAGCTTGGCCCCCCCCTACGAGCAGTACTTC. It translates to CASLAPPYEQYF.

The chain joins TRBV9 to TRBJ2-2, with D tentatively TRBD1 (5 bases). V dropped 4 bases and J dropped 1 base, with 11 bases sitting between them. The V gene's germline CDR1 is SGDLS and CDR2 YYNGEE. The CDR3 covers 15 residues. CDR3 residues: CASSTGYLNTGELFF. In DNA form, the CDR3 reads TGTGCCAGCAGCACAGGTTACTTGAACACCGGGGAGCTGTTTTTT.

This sequence joins TRBV29-1 and TRBJ2-5, with D tentatively TRBD1 (6 bases). The CDR3 covers 14 residues. Germline CDR1 reads SQVTM; CDR2 reads ANQGSEA. Trimming took 3 bases from V and 1 from J, leaving 12 bases between them. The CDR3 sequence: CSVEKGELQETQYF. CDR3 DNA sequence: TGCAGCGTTGAGAAGGGGGAACTCCAAGAGACCCAGTACTTC.

J is TRBJ1-1 and V is TRBV9; TRBD1 aligns across 7 bases. V lost 3 bases and J lost 4; bases outside the gene matches: 12. Germline V CDR1 and CDR2: SGDLS, YYNGEE. The CDR3 consists of 16 residues. CDR3 sequence reads: CASSETGKEMSTEAFF. As DNA, the CDR3 is TGTGCCAGCAGCGAGACAGGGAAGGAGATGTCCACTGAAGCTTTCTTT. Based on the CDR3 plus reference TRBV9 and TRBJ1-1, the full variable domain is DSGVTQTPKHLITATGQRVTLRCSPRSGDLSVYWYQQSLDQGLQFLIQYYNGEERAKGNILERFSAQQFPDLHSELNLSSLELGDSALYFCASSETGKEMSTEAFFGQGTRLTVV.

This clone was picked up one time. This chain links TRBV11-2 with TRBJ1-5; 7 bases fit TRBD1. CDR1 is SGHAT and CDR2 is FQNNGV in the germline V gene. The V gene end was trimmed by 3 bases and the J gene end by 4 bases; junction bases not matched to a gene: 6. The length of the CDR3 is 15 residues. Here the CDR3 DNA reads TGTGCCAGCAGCTTCCGGGACAGAGCTAATCAGCCCCAGCATTTT. Residues: CASSFRDRANQPQHF. Based on the CDR3 plus reference TRBV11-2 and TRBJ1-5, the full variable domain is EAGVAQSPRYKIIEKRQSVAFWCNPISGHATLYWYQQILGQGPKLLIQFQNNGVVDDSQLPKDRFSAERLKGVDSTLKIQPAKLEDSAVYLCASSFRDRANQPQHFGDGTRLSIL.

The chain couples TRBV7-2 to TRBJ2-5, with a weak D call TRBD2 (5 bases). Germline V gene data show CDR1 as SGHTA and CDR2 as FQGNSA. CDR3 length equals 13 residues. V lost 4 bases, J lost 4 bases, and 10 bases lay in between. This chain's CDR3 is CASSSFRGETQYF. In DNA form, the CDR3 reads TGTGCCAGCAGCTCCTTCCGGGGAGAGACCCAGTACTTC.